The clone carrying this T cell receptor beta chain has only a few counts. The antigen is undetermined. These data are taken from a study of blood T cells in healthy people across ages. CDR3 length: 16 amino acids. The germline CDR1 and CDR2 sequences are LGHNA and YSLEER. Trimming took 4 bases from V and 1 from J, leaving 15 bases between them. Study findings and constraints: Higher diversity, along with more naive CD4+ cells, distinguished long-lived donors from aged donors.

With a J-beta primer mix and a sample-barcoded 5' primer, a second PCR ran roughly 6 to 11 cycles. Tagging of each cDNA molecule was performed by a template-switch adaptor with 12 random nucleotides. One entry per CDR3 protein, called by TCRdb with MiXCR from the 5' RACE reads. The sample has roughly 1.5 million distinct CDR3 sequences, 35% to 45% seen once. This receptor was identified in a woman under 30 in good health. The chain uses TRBV4-3 and TRBJ2-3, with a weak D call TRBD2 (6 bases). Sequencing was done on a sample of blood. Here the CDR3 DNA reads TGCGCCAGCAGCCCCGAGGGAGGTTTGGGCACAGATACGCAGTATTTT. It yields the protein CASSPEGGLGTDTQYF.